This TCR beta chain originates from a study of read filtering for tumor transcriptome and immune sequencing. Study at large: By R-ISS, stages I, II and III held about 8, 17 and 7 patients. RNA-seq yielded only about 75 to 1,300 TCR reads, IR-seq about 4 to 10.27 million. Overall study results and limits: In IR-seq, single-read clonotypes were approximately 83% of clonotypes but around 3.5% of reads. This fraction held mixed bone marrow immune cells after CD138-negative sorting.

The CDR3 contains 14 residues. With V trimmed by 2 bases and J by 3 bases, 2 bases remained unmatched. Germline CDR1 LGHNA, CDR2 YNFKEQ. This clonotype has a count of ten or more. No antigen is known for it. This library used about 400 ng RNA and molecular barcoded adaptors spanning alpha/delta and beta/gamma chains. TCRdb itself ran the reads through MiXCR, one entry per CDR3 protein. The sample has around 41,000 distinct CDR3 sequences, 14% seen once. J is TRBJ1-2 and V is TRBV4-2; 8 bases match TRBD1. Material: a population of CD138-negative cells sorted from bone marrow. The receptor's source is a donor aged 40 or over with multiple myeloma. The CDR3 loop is CASSQQGADYGYTF. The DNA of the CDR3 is TGTGCCAGCAGCCAACAGGGGGCTGACTATGGCTACACCTTC.